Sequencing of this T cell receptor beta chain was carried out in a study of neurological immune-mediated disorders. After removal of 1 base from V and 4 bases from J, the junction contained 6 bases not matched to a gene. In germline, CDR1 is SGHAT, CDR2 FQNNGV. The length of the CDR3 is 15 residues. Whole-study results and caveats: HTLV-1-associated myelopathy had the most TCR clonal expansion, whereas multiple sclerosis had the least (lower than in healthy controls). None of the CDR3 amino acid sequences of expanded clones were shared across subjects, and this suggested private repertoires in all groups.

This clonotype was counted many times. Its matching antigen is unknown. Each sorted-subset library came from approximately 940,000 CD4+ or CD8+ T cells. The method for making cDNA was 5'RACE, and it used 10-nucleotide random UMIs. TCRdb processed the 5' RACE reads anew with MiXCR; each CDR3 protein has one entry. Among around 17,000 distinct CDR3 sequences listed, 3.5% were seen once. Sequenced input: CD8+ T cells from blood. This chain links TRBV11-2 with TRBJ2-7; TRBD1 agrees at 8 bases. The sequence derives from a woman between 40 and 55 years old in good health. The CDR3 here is CASSLGPGGAYEQYF. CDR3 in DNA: TGTGCCAGCAGCTTAGGTCCAGGGGGCGCTTACGAGCAGTACTTC.